These 31 T cell receptor beta chains came from one sample sequenced in a study of cytomegalovirus exposure and HLA in healthy donors. PCR primers comprised 60 Vbeta and 13 Jbeta primers. The table came from immunoSEQ multiplex PCR; TCRdb's copy has only in-frame clones and leaves some out. This table has 100,000 to 150,000 clones, approximately 80% appearing once. Sequenced material: PBMCs. The source is a woman aged 40-49 years in good health and CMV-seropositive.

This chain connects TRBV29-1 to TRBJ1-3; no clear D gene. Germline V lookup: CDR1 SQVTM, CDR2 ANQGSEA. V lost 5 bases, J lost 0 bases, and 5 bases lay in between. The CDR3 totals 12 residues. The CDR3 region is CSVILSGNTIYF. The DNA for the CDR3 is TGCAGCGTTATTCTCTCTGGAAACACCATATATTTT.

The chain is built from TRBV2 and TRBJ2-5; D is ambiguous. V was clipped by 2 bases and J by 1 base, with 8 bases between them. The CDR3 totals 14 residues. CDR1 is SNHLY, CDR2 FYNNEI, per germline. The CDR3 is CASSEIGFQETQYF. The DNA of the CDR3 is TGTGCCAGCAGTGAAATCGGGTTCCAAGAGACCCAGTACTTC.

The rearrangement uses TRBV7-2 and TRBJ1-5, with 10 bases identical to TRBD1. The V segment lost 5 bases and the J segment 0 bases; nucleotides outside the gene matches: 10. Germline-derived CDR1 and CDR2 are SGHTA and FQGNSA. The CDR3 runs 18 residues. This CDR3 reads CASSPGTGDVYSNQPQHF. The DNA of the CDR3 is TGTGCCAGCAGCCCTGGGACAGGGGACGTGTATAGCAATCAGCCCCAGCATTTT.

With regard to this clone: Different DNA sequences within this sample yield the same CDR3. This rearrangement joins TRBV19 to TRBJ2-1; 7 bases line up with TRBD1. V was pared by 3 bases and J by 7 bases, with 9 bases of the junction left unmatched. This CDR3 is 15 amino acids long. The germline V gene encodes CDR1 LNHDA and CDR2 SQIVND (reference sequence). As DNA, the CDR3 is TGTGCCAGTAGTATCGTGACAGGGCCTTATAATGAGCAGTTCTTC. Translated: CASSIVTGPYNEQFF.

The CDR3 region has the DNA TGCGCCAGCAGCCTAGATGGGGGGGCATACAATGAGCAGTTCTTC. Translated: CASSLDGGAYNEQFF. The chain combines TRBV5-1 with TRBJ2-1, with a possible D match to TRBD2 (7 bases). CDR3 length: 15 amino acids. Looked up from germline, CDR1 is SGHRS and CDR2 is YFSETQ. The ends were cut back, 4 bases at V and 4 bases at J, with 15 bases in the middle. Filled out from reference TRBV5-1 and TRBJ2-1, the complete variable domain reads KAGVTQTPRYLIKTRGQQVTLSCSPISGHRSVSWYQQTPGQGLQFLFEYFSETQRNKGNFPGRFSGRQFSNSRSEMNVSTLELGDSALYLCASSLDGGAYNEQFFGPGTRLTVL.

The chain recombines TRBV10-3 with TRBJ1-1; TRBD1 matches at 10 bases. This CDR3 has 17 amino acids. Germline CDR1 and CDR2: ENHRY and SYGVKD. The V segment lost 3 bases and the J segment 3 bases; nucleotides outside the gene matches: 10. The CDR3 protein is CAISDDRFGTGDTEAFF. The CDR3 DNA follows: TGTGCCATCAGTGATGACAGATTCGGGACAGGGGACACTGAAGCTTTCTTT.

This clone was detected a few times. The rearrangement uses TRBV5-1 and TRBJ1-3, with D tentatively TRBD1 (5 bases). CDR1 is SGHRS, CDR2 YFSETQ, per germline. V dropped 2 bases and J dropped 0 bases, with 12 bases sitting between them. The CDR3 length is 16 residues. This CDR3 reads CASSLQPGLSGNTIYF. The CDR3 coding sequence is TGCGCCAGCAGCTTACAACCGGGACTCTCTGGAAACACCATATATTTT.

The V gene is TRBV6-5, the J gene TRBJ1-1, with 8 positions matching TRBD1. The CDR3 is 13 amino acids. The trim removed 2 bases at V and 14 bases at J, leaving 10 bases unmatched. The germline gives CDR1 MNHEY, CDR2 SVGAGI. The CDR3 reads CASSYEGTGGVFF. In nucleotides, the CDR3 is TGTGCCAGCAGTTACGAAGGGACAGGAGGGGTGTTCTTT.

V usage is TRBV7-9 and J usage is TRBJ2-3, with D perhaps TRBD1 (6 bases). V shed 7 bases and J shed 6 bases, with 20 bases lying between them. This CDR3 has 15 amino acids. CDR1 is SEHNR, CDR2 FQNEAQ, per germline (reference sequence). CDR3 nucleotide sequence: TGTGCCAGCAACCCTACAGGGAACAGTGGGGATACGCAGTATTTT. Its protein is CASNPTGNSGDTQYF.

The V call is TRBV18, the J call TRBJ2-1; 10 bases align to TRBD2. Unmatched junction bases numbered 5, after V lost 3 bases and J lost 6 bases. Germline-derived CDR1 and CDR2 are KGHSH and LQKENI. The CDR3 totals 15 residues. CDR3 nucleotide sequence: TGTGCCAGCTCACCGCTAGCGGGGGACCTCAATGAGCAGTTCTTC. Amino acids: CASSPLAGDLNEQFF. The variable domain in full, with the rest retrieved from reference TRBV18 and TRBJ2-1, is NAGVMQNPRHLVRRRGQEARLRCSPMKGHSHVYWYRQLPEEGLKFMVYLQKENIIDESGMPKERFSAEFPKEGPSILRIQQVVRGDSAAYFCASSPLAGDLNEQFFGPGTRLTVL.

This rearrangement joins TRBV6-5 to TRBJ1-5; D remains ambiguous. The CDR3 runs to 15 residues. The ends were cut back, 0 bases at V and 3 bases at J, with 9 bases in the middle. The germline gives CDR1 MNHEY, CDR2 SVGAGI. As DNA, the CDR3 is TGTGCCAGCAGTTACTCGAAACAGTCCAATCAGCCCCAGCATTTT. The encoded protein is CASSYSKQSNQPQHF.

The rearrangement uses TRBV5-1 and TRBJ2-1, with 8 bases matching TRBD2. CDR1 and CDR2 from the germline V gene are SGHRS and YFSETQ. V lost 3 bases and J lost 7; bases outside the gene matches: 9. The CDR3 has 15 amino acids. CDR3 protein: CASSSLAEGGNEQFF. CDR3 in DNA: TGCGCCAGCAGCTCACTAGCGGAGGGGGGGAATGAGCAGTTCTTC. The full variable domain, in which reference TRBV5-1 and TRBJ2-1 provide the parts outside the CDR3, is KAGVTQTPRYLIKTRGQQVTLSCSPISGHRSVSWYQQTPGQGLQFLFEYFSETQRNKGNFPGRFSGRQFSNSRSEMNVSTLELGDSALYLCASSSLAEGGNEQFFGPGTRLTVL.

This chain connects TRBV7-6 to TRBJ2-3; 9 nucleotides match TRBD2. This CDR3 contains 15 residues. Losses at the gene ends were 3 bases for V and 2 bases for J; bases not matched to a gene: 3. Per germline, CDR1 SGHVS and CDR2 FNYEAQ. CDR3 sequence (DNA): TGTGCCAGCAGCTTGGGCGGGGGGGACACAGATACGCAGTATTTT. Its translation is CASSLGGGDTDTQYF.

This clone was counted between two and nine times. The chain has TRBV27 and TRBJ1-1; D gene ambiguous. V lost 0 bases to trimming and J lost 1 base, with 6 bases between them. The germline V gene encodes CDR1 MNHEY and CDR2 SMNVEV (reference sequence). The CDR3 runs to 14 residues. CDR3 in amino acids: CASSLSWQNTEAFF. The CDR3 region has the DNA TGTGCCAGCAGTTTATCCTGGCAGAACACTGAAGCTTTCTTT.

The chain's CDR3 is CASSLGNGQGNQPQHF. In DNA, the CDR3 is TGCGCCAGCAGCCTCGGAAACGGACAGGGCAATCAGCCCCAGCATTTT. The V gene is TRBV4-1, the J gene TRBJ1-5; 7 nucleotides match TRBD1. The V gene end was trimmed by 4 bases and the J gene end by 2 bases; junction bases not matched to a gene: 8. This CDR3 has 16 residues. CDR1 and CDR2 from the germline V gene are MGHRA and YSYEKL.

The chain carries TRBV11-2 and TRBJ1-1; D gene ambiguous. V was pared by 3 bases and J by 1 base, with 6 bases between. The CDR3 sequence is 13 residues long. From germline, CDR1 is SGHAT and CDR2 FQNNGV. The CDR3 DNA is TGTGCCAGCAGCTTCGCAGAGAACACTGAAGCTTTCTTT. Its translation is CASSFAENTEAFF.

The chain carries TRBV5-1 and TRBJ2-3; the D is unclear. CDR1 is SGHRS, CDR2 YFSETQ, per germline. The V end was cut by 4 bases, the J end by 1 base, with 10 bases between. The CDR3 consists of 14 residues. CDR3 protein: CASSRTEGTDTQYF. The CDR3 DNA reads as TGCGCCAGCAGCCGTACAGAAGGCACAGATACGCAGTATTTT.

V usage is TRBV10-3 and J usage is TRBJ2-1; 9 bases are shared with TRBD2. Germline CDR1 is ENHRY and CDR2 is SYGVKD. The ends lost 9 bases at V and 7 bases at J; junction bases unmatched: 13. CDR3 length equals 15 residues. The CDR3, as DNA: TGTGCCATACGGGGCGCTAGCGGGATTGGGAATGAGCAGTTCTTC. This gives the protein CAIRGASGIGNEQFF.

This clone was seen a handful of times. V and J are TRBV5-1 and TRBJ2-1; D is possibly TRBD1 (5 bases). The CDR3 has 13 amino acids. Trimming took 8 bases from V and 7 from J, leaving 16 bases between them. The V gene's germline CDR1 is SGHRS and CDR2 YFSETQ. The CDR3 protein is CASMKRAGNEQFF. CDR3 in DNA: TGCGCCAGTATGAAACGTGCAGGGAATGAGCAGTTCTTC.

This sequence joins TRBV6-1 and TRBJ2-7, with TRBD1 matching over 7 bases. CDR3 size: 13 residues. Germline CDR1 and CDR2: MNHNS and SASEGT. V shed 7 bases and J 3 bases; nucleotides not matched to a gene: 6. The CDR3 nucleotides read TGTGCCAGCATTAGACAGGGACACTACGAGCAGTACTTC. Its translation: CASIRQGHYEQYF.

The chain is built from TRBV6-5 and TRBJ1-1; 7 nucleotides align to TRBD1. Trimming at V came to 5 bases and at J to 0 bases, leaving 6 bases not matched to a gene. CDR3 length: 15 amino acids. Germline V gene data show CDR1 as MNHEY and CDR2 as SVGAGI. CDR3 DNA sequence: TGTGCCAGCAGTGCGACAGGGTCTCTGAACACTGAAGCTTTCTTT. Translating it yields CASSATGSLNTEAFF.

CDR3 sequence reads: CASSQGGEQHTGELFF. CDR3 nucleotides: TGTGCCAGCAGCCAAGGGGGGGAACAGCACACCGGGGAGCTGTTTTTT. The chain recombines TRBV4-2 with TRBJ2-2; D is perhaps TRBD2 (6 bases). The CDR3 runs 16 residues. Germline CDR1 and CDR2: LGHNA and YNFKEQ. V was cut by 1 base and J by 3 bases, with 12 bases left in between.

V gene TRBV10-3 combines with J gene TRBJ1-4; no reliable D call. This CDR3 has 15 residues. CDR1 and CDR2 (germline): ENHRY, SYGVKD. Trimming took off 4 bases at V and 7 bases at J, with 16 bases between the two ends. CDR3 residues: CAISGGAIGSEKLFF. The CDR3 bases are TGTGCCATCAGTGGGGGAGCGATCGGCAGTGAAAAACTGTTTTTT.

This clone appeared a single time. The chain combines TRBV5-8 with TRBJ2-1; 8 bases agree with TRBD2. The CDR3 is made up of 17 amino acids. Germline CDR1 SGHTS, CDR2 YDEGEE. The ends lost 3 bases at V and 7 bases at J; junction bases unmatched: 15. CDR3 in DNA: TGTGCCAGCAGCTCCTCGGGGAGCGGGGGCCGGTGGAATGAGCAGTTCTTC. Its translation: CASSSSGSGGRWNEQFF.

V usage is TRBV9 and J usage is TRBJ1-1, with D hard to call. V lost 2 bases to trimming and J lost 1 base, with 9 bases between them. Germline CDR1 and CDR2: SGDLS and YYNGEE. The CDR3 contains 14 residues. The CDR3 loop reads CASSVQDSNTEAFF. In DNA, the CDR3 is TGTGCCAGCAGCGTTCAGGATTCGAACACTGAAGCTTTCTTT.

As regards this clone: Distinct nucleotide sequences in the sample also encode this CDR3. The V call is TRBV5-1, the J call TRBJ1-5, with TRBD1 identical over 7 bases. This CDR3 region has 13 residues. The J segment lost 6 bases and the V segment lost 2 bases, leaving 2 bases of the junction unmatched. Looked up from germline, CDR1 is SGHRS and CDR2 is YFSETQ. CDR3 loop: CASSFQGGQPQHF. DNA for the CDR3: TGCGCCAGCAGCTTTCAGGGGGGTCAGCCCCAGCATTTT.

The chain couples TRBV11-2 to TRBJ2-5, with D hard to call. The CDR3 consists of 13 residues. Trimming took off 5 bases at V and 1 base at J, with 8 bases between the two ends. The germline CDR1 and CDR2 sequences are SGHAT and FQNNGV. The CDR3 is CASSQASQETQYF. In DNA form, the CDR3 reads TGTGCCAGCAGCCAAGCATCCCAAGAGACCCAGTACTTC. The full variable domain, with the rest looked up from reference TRBV11-2 and TRBJ2-5, is EAGVAQSPRYKIIEKRQSVAFWCNPISGHATLYWYQQILGQGPKLLIQFQNNGVVDDSQLPKDRFSAERLKGVDSTLKIQPAKLEDSAVYLCASSQASQETQYFGPGTRLLVL.

The rearrangement links TRBV2 to TRBJ1-2, with D unresolved. Trimming took 2 bases from V and 4 from J, leaving 11 bases between them. The CDR3 covers 14 residues. CDR1 and CDR2 (germline): SNHLY, FYNNEI. The DNA of the CDR3 is TGTGCCAGCAGTGAACGGGGTCAGCTCTATGGCTACACCTTC. Protein sequence: CASSERGQLYGYTF.

This clone was seen only once. The V and J genes are TRBV28 and TRBJ1-2, with D possibly TRBD1 on 6 matching bases. This CDR3 has 12 amino acids. The germline CDR1 and CDR2 sequences are MDHEN and SYDVKM. Trimming removed 4 bases at V and 7 bases at J, with 10 bases between. CDR3 nucleotide sequence: TGTGCCAGCAGTTACAGGGCCGCTGGCTACACCTTC. Its protein product is CASSYRAAGYTF.

The J gene is TRBJ2-5, the V gene TRBV11-2, with 13 bases lining up with TRBD2. The germline V gene encodes CDR1 SGHAT and CDR2 FQNNGV. With V trimmed by 5 bases and J by 4 bases, 4 bases remained unmatched. The CDR3 contains 15 residues. This CDR3 is CASSPRLAGGETQYF. CDR3 nucleotide sequence: TGTGCCAGCAGCCCCCGACTAGCGGGAGGAGAGACCCAGTACTTC.

This chain connects TRBV2 to TRBJ2-7, with D unresolved. The V end was cut by 8 bases, the J end by 4 bases, with 15 bases between. Germline-derived CDR1 and CDR2 are SNHLY and FYNNEI. The CDR3 sequence is 13 residues long. The CDR3 nucleotides are TGTGCCAGCCGGTTTATCGTCTCTTACGAGCAGTACTTC. Its translation: CASRFIVSYEQYF.